One and the same sample provided the 31 T cell receptor beta chains below, sequenced in a study of cytomegalovirus exposure and HLA in healthy donors. 13 Jbeta primers and 60 Vbeta primers were used for the PCR. TCRdb's copy holds only in-frame clones and misses some; the assay was immunoSEQ multiplex PCR. The sample's table shows just over 80,000 clones. The source material was PBMCs. The receptors originated from a woman in her 30s in good health and CMV-seronegative.

V and J are TRBV7-2 and TRBJ2-1; 7 bases match TRBD2. Germline V gives CDR1 SGHTA, CDR2 FQGNSA. This CDR3 region has 18 residues. V was clipped by 6 bases and J by 5 bases; unmatched bases: 19. The CDR3 DNA follows: TGTGCCAGCAGTTTAAGGCGCCCGGGACTACCTAGAGACAATGAGCAGTTCTTC. Residues: CASSLRRPGLPRDNEQFF.

CDR3: CASPRGGYSLGDDRVVYHSPLHF. CDR3 DNA sequence: TGTGCCAGCCCAAGGGGCGGTTATTCCTTAGGGGATGATAGGGTGGTATATCATTCACCCCTCCACTTT. The J gene is TRBJ1-6, the V gene TRBV19; possible D gene TRBD1, 5 bases. Germline-derived CDR1 and CDR2 are LNHDA and SQIVND (reference sequence). V was cut by 9 bases and J by 8 bases, with 44 bases left in between. The CDR3 covers 23 residues.

In regard to this clone: A junction boundary mismatches the germline segment, possibly from a read error. The V and J genes are TRBV7-7 and TRBJ2-5; a possible D gene is TRBD2 (7 bases). The CDR3 has 15 residues. Germline V CDR1 and CDR2: SSHAT, FNYEAQ (reference sequence). DNA for the CDR3: TGTGCTAGCAGCTTAGGAGGGGGGGCCGGGAAGACCCAGTACTTC. It encodes CASSLGGGAGKTQYF.

The V call is TRBV29-1, the J call TRBJ1-2; TRBD1 is a possible D gene (6 bases). Germline-derived CDR1 and CDR2 are SQVTM and ANQGSEA. With 1 base removed from V and 8 bases from J, the gap between germline ends came to 11 bases. The CDR3 contains 12 residues. CDR3 in amino acids: CSVEVGGYGYTF. Here the CDR3 DNA reads TGCAGCGTTGAAGTAGGGGGATACGGCTACACCTTC.

V gene TRBV15 combines with J gene TRBJ1-5; D is possibly TRBD1 (6 bases). The CDR3 length is 14 residues. V was pared by 1 base and J by 4 bases, with 8 bases between. In germline, CDR1 is LNHNV, CDR2 YYDKDF (reference sequence). The CDR3 loop reads CATSRVDRNQPQHF. The CDR3 region has the DNA TGTGCCACCAGCAGAGTGGACAGAAATCAGCCCCAGCATTTT.

The chain uses TRBV5-1 and TRBJ2-7; 12 bases are shared with TRBD2. CDR1 and CDR2 (germline): SGHRS, YFSETQ. The CDR3 sequence is 17 residues long. V was pared by 4 bases and J by 2 bases, with 10 bases of the junction left unmatched. As DNA, the CDR3 is TGCGCCAGCAGCCAGGGACTAGCGGGCCCCTTCGCCTACGAGCAGTACTTC. It is translated as CASSQGLAGPFAYEQYF.

This chain joins TRBV18 and TRBJ2-7; TRBD1 is a possible D gene (5 bases). Germline lookup yields CDR1 KGHSH and CDR2 LQKENI. Trimming took off 4 bases at V and 4 bases at J, with 11 bases between the two ends. The CDR3 totals 13 residues. This CDR3 reads CASSQGARYEQYF. The CDR3 DNA reads TGTGCCAGCTCACAAGGGGCGCGGTACGAGCAGTACTTC.

The V gene is TRBV9, the J gene TRBJ2-3; 7 bases map to TRBD2. This CDR3 contains 16 residues. Germline values: CDR1 SGDLS, CDR2 YYNGEE. J was trimmed by 2 bases and V by 0 bases; bases with no gene match: 6. The CDR3 nucleotides read TGTGCCAGCAGCGTAGGGGTGGGAGGGTACACAGATACGCAGTATTTT. This gives the protein CASSVGVGGYTDTQYF.

The V call is TRBV6-1, the J call TRBJ1-1; tentative D call: TRBD1 (5 bases). V was clipped by 3 bases and J by 0 bases, with 11 bases between them. Germline V gene lookup returns CDR1 MNHNS and CDR2 SASEGT. The CDR3 loop spans 15 amino acids. The CDR3, as DNA: TGTGCCAGCAGTGAGATGGGACTCCTGAACACTGAAGCTTTCTTT. Its protein is CASSEMGLLNTEAFF.

The chain links TRBV11-2 to TRBJ2-2; TRBD1 might be the D (6 bases). This CDR3 comprises 16 residues. Per the germline V gene, CDR1 is SGHAT and CDR2 is FQNNGV. V was cut by 5 bases and J by 3 bases, with 16 bases left in between. The CDR3 DNA follows: TGTGCCAGCAGCCCTTCCACAGGGTTGGACACCGGGGAGCTGTTTTTT. Translated, it gives CASSPSTGLDTGELFF.

In DNA, the CDR3 is TGTGCCAGCGCGGCGGGGGTTACCTACGAGCAGTACTTC. This gives the protein CASAAGVTYEQYF. This chain links TRBV27 with TRBJ2-7; 7 nucleotides line up with TRBD2. After removal of 8 bases from V and 2 bases from J, the junction contained 6 bases not matched to a gene. The CDR3 contains 13 residues. Germline CDR1 MNHEY, CDR2 SMNVEV (reference sequence).

This chain uses TRBV5-1 with TRBJ2-7, with TRBD1 identical over 9 bases. Germline values: CDR1 SGHRS, CDR2 YFSETQ. J lost 5 bases, V lost 4 bases, and 10 bases had no gene match. The CDR3 sequence is 15 residues long. The DNA for the CDR3 is TGCGCCAGCAGCCTGGAGGGGACAGGGTCTCACGAGCAGTACTTC. As protein: CASSLEGTGSHEQYF.

The chain uses TRBV4-2 and TRBJ1-2, with 8 bases identical to TRBD1. The CDR3 is 17 residues long. Per germline, CDR1 LGHNA and CDR2 YNFKEQ. The ends lost 0 bases at V and 7 bases at J; junction bases unmatched: 13. The CDR3 bases are TGTGCCAGCAGCCAAGAAAGAGAGGGACAGGTATTAGGTGGCTACACCTTC. It codes for CASSQEREGQVLGGYTF.

The gene calls are TRBV7-2 and TRBJ2-7; 12 bases are a match to TRBD2. The ends lost 6 bases at V and 3 bases at J; junction bases unmatched: 6. Germline-derived CDR1 and CDR2 are SGHTA and FQGNSA. The CDR3 covers 15 residues. CDR3 DNA sequence: TGTGCCAGCAGTCCAGGGACTAGCGGGTACTACGAGCAGTACTTC. Translation gives CASSPGTSGYYEQYF.

This sequence joins TRBV10-1 and TRBJ2-2; D call uncertain. CDR1 is WNHNN and CDR2 is SYGVQD in the germline V gene (reference sequence). This CDR3 contains 12 residues. V dropped 4 bases and J dropped 2 bases, with 2 bases sitting between them. The CDR3 sequence is CASSANTGELFF. The CDR3 nucleotides read TGCGCCAGCAGTGCAAACACCGGGGAGCTGTTTTTT.

The J gene is TRBJ1-2, the V gene TRBV19; 7 bases line up with TRBD1. The CDR3 contains 14 residues. CDR1 is LNHDA, CDR2 SQIVND, per germline (reference sequence). The junction had 6 bases not matched to a gene; V was cut back by 7 bases and J by 1 base. Here the CDR3 DNA reads TGTGCCAGTACTCAGACAGGGCTTAACTATGGCTACACCTTC. It codes for CASTQTGLNYGYTF.

The rearrangement joins TRBV18 to TRBJ2-7, with 7 bases lining up with TRBD1. Germline V gene sequence: CDR1 KGHSH, CDR2 LQKENI. This CDR3 is built from 18 residues. After removal of 2 bases from V and 2 bases from J, the junction contained 15 bases not matched to a gene. CDR3 in amino acids: CASSPGNQKGQPTYEQYF. The CDR3 DNA reads TGTGCCAGCTCACCAGGGAATCAGAAGGGACAGCCGACCTACGAGCAGTACTTC.

This rearrangement joins TRBV18 to TRBJ2-1, with TRBD2 identical over 12 bases. Germline CDR1 is KGHSH and CDR2 is LQKENI. The V gene end was trimmed by 4 bases and the J gene end by 5 bases; junction bases not matched to a gene: 0. The CDR3 consists of 14 residues. DNA for the CDR3: TGTGCCAGCTCACGGACTAGCGGGGACAATGAGCAGTTCTTC. It is translated as CASSRTSGDNEQFF.

This chain uses TRBV5-1 with TRBJ2-2; 7 nucleotides agree with TRBD1. Per germline, CDR1 SGHRS and CDR2 YFSETQ. The J segment lost 13 bases and the V segment lost 0 bases, leaving 12 bases of the junction unmatched. This CDR3 comprises 15 residues. The DNA for the CDR3 is TGCGCCAGCAGCTTGGTACCCTCGGGACAGAACCCGCTGTTTTTT. Its translation is CASSLVPSGQNPLFF.

This rearrangement joins TRBV29-1 to TRBJ2-3; 8 nucleotides match TRBD1. The CDR3 runs 14 residues. Per germline, CDR1 SQVTM and CDR2 ANQGSEA. Trimming took 5 bases from V and 2 from J; bases not matched to a gene: 6. In nucleotides, the CDR3 is TGCAGCGTTCTTGGGGGACAGGCCACAGATACGCAGTATTTT. Translating it yields CSVLGGQATDTQYF.

The chain uses TRBV2 and TRBJ2-2; weak D call: TRBD1 (6 bases). V lost 6 bases, J lost 0 bases, and 11 bases lay in between. The CDR3 extends over 15 amino acids. The germline gives CDR1 SNHLY, CDR2 FYNNEI. The CDR3 here is CASRTGTTNTGELFF. The CDR3, as DNA: TGTGCCAGCAGGACCGGGACAACGAACACCGGGGAGCTGTTTTTT.

CDR3 loop: CASSTGLAEFGNIQYF. The CDR3 DNA reads TGTGCCAGTAGTACGGGACTCGCGGAGTTTGGAAACATTCAGTACTTC. V usage is TRBV19 and J usage is TRBJ2-4, with a possible D match to TRBD2 (6 bases). Germline V lookup: CDR1 LNHDA, CDR2 SQIVND (reference sequence). CDR3 length equals 16 residues. Trimming removed 4 bases from V and 6 bases from J, with 19 bases in between.

The chain has TRBV30 and TRBJ2-5, with TRBD2 matching 8 bases. The CDR3 spans 12 residues. The junction had 13 bases not matched to a gene; V was cut back by 8 bases and J by 11 bases. Germline V gene data show CDR1 as GTSNPN and CDR2 as SVGIG (reference sequence). CDR3: CAARGGPEEQYF. In DNA form, the CDR3 reads TGTGCCGCCCGGGGGGGGCCTGAGGAGCAGTACTTC.

Details on this clone: The sample holds other DNA sequences that translate to the same CDR3. This sequence joins TRBV4-2 and TRBJ1-6; D not certain. Trimming cost V 0 bases and J 8 bases, with 20 bases left between them. The germline gives CDR1 LGHNA, CDR2 YNFKEQ. The CDR3 contains 18 residues. The CDR3 bases are TGTGCCAGCAGCCAAGATCCCCTTCGGCCAGACTGGGATTCACCCCTCCACTTT. Protein sequence: CASSQDPLRPDWDSPLHF.

The chain employs TRBV6-5 and TRBJ2-3; 9 bases align to TRBD2. From germline, CDR1 is MNHEY and CDR2 SVGAGI. The CDR3 sequence is 13 residues long. The V segment lost 8 bases and the J segment 6 bases; nucleotides outside the gene matches: 6. The CDR3, as DNA: TGTGCCAGCGGAGTAGCGGGAGCCGATACGCAGTATTTT. Protein product: CASGVAGADTQYF.

This chain links TRBV5-1 with TRBJ1-1; TRBD1 agrees at 8 bases. This CDR3 is 16 amino acids long. The germline gives CDR1 SGHRS, CDR2 YFSETQ. The V gene end was trimmed by 0 bases and the J gene end by 5 bases; junction bases not matched to a gene: 9. This CDR3 reads CASSLEQGARWTEAFF. CDR3 sequence (DNA): TGCGCCAGCAGCTTGGAGCAGGGGGCGAGGTGGACTGAAGCTTTCTTT.

This chain uses TRBV6-1 with TRBJ2-3, with TRBD2 identical over 10 bases. Trimming took 8 bases from V and 3 from J; bases not matched to a gene: 8. Germline CDR1 is MNHNS and CDR2 is SASEGT. This CDR3 has 15 amino acids. The CDR3: CASQRLAGATDTQYF. In DNA, the CDR3 is TGTGCCAGCCAGCGGCTAGCGGGAGCGACAGATACGCAGTATTTT.

The chain combines TRBV4-1 with TRBJ1-3; unclear D gene. Per the germline V gene, CDR1 is MGHRA and CDR2 is YSYEKL. The CDR3 length is 15 residues. Trimming took 0 bases from V and 4 from J, leaving 10 bases between them. This chain's CDR3 is CASSQDRSGGNTIYF. As DNA, the CDR3 is TGCGCCAGCAGCCAAGACAGATCGGGGGGAAACACCATATATTTT.

This chain uses TRBV9 with TRBJ1-1; D is uncertain. Germline V gene data show CDR1 as SGDLS and CDR2 as YYNGEE. V lost 2 bases to trimming and J lost 1 base, with 12 bases between them. The CDR3 is made up of 15 amino acids. CDR3 sequence reads: CASSVGNNPNTEAFF. The CDR3 nucleotides are TGTGCCAGCAGCGTGGGCAACAACCCGAACACTGAAGCTTTCTTT.

The rearrangement uses TRBV20-1 and TRBJ2-7; D ambiguous. In germline, CDR1 is DFQATT, CDR2 SNEGSKA (reference sequence). The CDR3 length is 11 residues. V was shortened by 7 bases and J by 3 bases, with 10 bases between the two germline ends. CDR3 bases: TGCAGTGGGATGACAAACTACGAGCAGTACTTC. Translated: CSGMTNYEQYF.

V is TRBV6-1 and J is TRBJ2-7, with a possible D match to TRBD2 (6 bases). Germline-derived CDR1 and CDR2 are MNHNS and SASEGT. The CDR3 spans 13 residues. Trimming cost V 5 bases and J 3 bases, with 11 bases left between them. This CDR3 reads CASSHTGDYEQYF. The CDR3, as DNA: TGTGCCAGCAGTCATACGGGAGACTACGAGCAGTACTTC.